Below, 28 T cell receptor beta chains from the same sample are listed, as sequenced in a study of regulatory T cells in long-lasting Graves disease. Time point given: persistent/refractory GD, antithyroid drugs over 5 years with positive TRAb. Preparation of the TCR library used RNA extracted from PBMCs. With iRepertoire HTBI primers and Arm-PCR of CDR3 regions, TCR beta libraries were built. Via MiXCR, TCRdb re-called the multiplex PCR reads, giving one row per CDR3 protein. Of some 450,000 distinct CDR3 sequences in the sample, roughly a quarter were seen once. Material: peripheral blood mononuclear cells (PBMCs), obtained when the disease was refractory, from a patient treated with antithyroid drugs. These receptors originate from a female donor with Graves disease.

This clonotype was picked up a small number of times. One end of the junction varies from germline; a read error may be responsible. V gene TRBV2 combines with J gene TRBJ1-2; 7 bases are a match to TRBD1. Germline CDR1 SNHLY, CDR2 FYNNEI. This CDR3 has 12 amino acids. As DNA, the CDR3 is TGCGCCAGCAGGGGGGGGAAGTATGGCTACACCTTC. It codes for CASRGGKYGYTF.

About this clonotype: It may be a read error: a sequence one base away is much more abundant. V and J are TRBV6-1 and TRBJ2-1; D uncertain. V was clipped by 7 bases and J by 10 bases, with 11 bases between them. The germline gives CDR1 MNHNS, CDR2 SASEGT. The CDR3 runs 11 residues. The CDR3 region is CASNEGHEQFF. Here the CDR3 DNA reads TGTGCCAGCAACGAAGGGCACGAGCAGTTCTTC.

This clonotype was found a few times. V gene TRBV6-2 or TRBV6-3 combines with J gene TRBJ2-7; no clear D. V gave up 0 bases and J gave up 6 bases, with 6 bases separating them. Germline V gene sequence: CDR1 MNHEY, CDR2 SVGEGT. This CDR3 comprises 12 residues. The CDR3 loop reads CASSYSAGEQYF. The CDR3 bases are TGTGCCAGCAGTTACTCGGCTGGCGAGCAGTACTTC.

This clonotype showed up just once. Given a much more abundant clone one base away, this may be a read error. The V call is TRBV7-2, the J call TRBJ1-5, with 12 bases fitting TRBD1. Trimming removed 7 bases from V and 6 bases from J; junction bases left unmatched: 4. Germline CDR1 SGHTA, CDR2 FQGNSA. This CDR3 has 14 residues. The CDR3, as DNA: TGTGCCAGCACCGGGACAGGGGGCGGTCAGCCCCAGCATTTT. Translated: CASTGTGGGQPQHF.

This clonotype was recorded a few times. This chain links TRBV6-1 with TRBJ2-7; the D gene is possibly TRBD2 (5 bases). V was clipped by 5 bases and J by 3 bases, with 14 bases between them. The germline CDR1 and CDR2 sequences are MNHNS and SASEGT. This CDR3 has 14 amino acids. The DNA for the CDR3 is TGTGCCAGCAGTCGTACCTCGGGGATCTACGAGCAGTACTTC. It codes for CASSRTSGIYEQYF.

At least ten counts were recorded for this clonotype. This rearrangement joins TRBV12-3 or TRBV12-4 to TRBJ1-2, with D unresolved. V was cut by 3 bases and J by 4 bases, with 12 bases left in between. The length of the CDR3 is 14 residues. CDR3 residues: CASSLGGPFYGYTF. Here the CDR3 DNA reads TGTGCCAGCAGTTTGGGTGGTCCCTTCTATGGCTACACCTTC.

This chain uses TRBV27 with TRBJ1-5; D gene unclear. Germline CDR1 MNHEY, CDR2 SMNVEV (reference sequence). The CDR3 spans 11 residues. Trimming shortened V by 6 bases and J by 3 bases, and 3 bases separated the two germline ends. The CDR3 sequence: CASSHNQPQHF. DNA of the CDR3: TGTGCCAGCAGCCACAATCAGCCCCAGCATTTT.

The sample holds many counts of this clonotype. This chain connects TRBV20-1 to TRBJ1-2; 9 positions agree with TRBD1. The CDR3 is 15 amino acids. Trimming at V came to 1 base and at J to 7 bases, leaving 10 bases not matched to a gene. The germline V gene encodes CDR1 DFQATT and CDR2 SNEGSKA (reference sequence). The CDR3 reads CSARGQGGDYVGYTF. In nucleotides, the CDR3 is TGCAGTGCTAGAGGACAGGGGGGGGATTATGTTGGCTACACCTTC.

The rearrangement uses TRBV28 and TRBJ2-5; a possible D gene is TRBD2 (5 bases). Germline-derived CDR1 and CDR2 are MDHEN and SYDVKM. CDR3 length: 13 amino acids. With 7 bases removed from V and 6 bases from J, the gap between germline ends came to 15 bases. CDR3 protein: CASTEGSGKTQYF. For the CDR3, the DNA is TGTGCCAGCACCGAGGGTTCTGGGAAGACCCAGTACTTC.

The sample holds a few counts of this clonotype. CDR3 DNA sequence: TGTGCTAGTGGTCCAATCCCCGGTCAAGACACTGAAGCTTTCTTT. Protein product: CASGPIPGQDTEAFF. V is TRBV12-5 and J is TRBJ1-1; no clear D gene. V was trimmed by 5 bases and J by 3 bases, leaving 16 bases between them. Germline V gene lookup returns CDR1 LGHNT and CDR2 FRNRAP. The CDR3 has 15 amino acids.

This clonotype was found a few times. J is TRBJ1-1 and V is TRBV24-1; 9 nucleotides align to TRBD1. This CDR3 contains 15 residues. Unmatched junction bases numbered 12, after V lost 6 bases and J lost 8 bases. Looked up from germline, CDR1 is KGHDR and CDR2 is SFDVKD. The CDR3 region has the DNA TGTGCCACCAGTAAATCCGGGACAGGGACTACCGAAGCTTTCTTT. Amino acid sequence: CATSKSGTGTTEAFF.

This clonotype was observed many times. This chain links TRBV20-1 with TRBJ1-1; a weak D match, TRBD1 (5 bases). This CDR3 is built from 13 residues. Germline V gives CDR1 DFQATT, CDR2 SNEGSKA (reference sequence). Trimming removed 6 bases at V and 1 base at J, with 12 bases between. The CDR3 bases are TGCAGTGCCGTTCGCAGGGCGAACACTGAAGCTTTCTTT. Encoded protein: CSAVRRANTEAFF.

This clonotype has at least ten counts. The chain links TRBV15 to TRBJ1-2; 7 nucleotides agree with TRBD1. Per germline, CDR1 LNHNV and CDR2 YYDKDF (reference sequence). V lost 1 base, J lost 1 base, and 6 bases stayed unmatched. The CDR3 loop spans 16 amino acids. CDR3 sequence (DNA): TGTGCCACCAGCAGAGTGACAGGGAGGAATAACTATGGCTACACCTTC. Its protein product is CATSRVTGRNNYGYTF.

This clonotype was picked up many times. The V and J genes are TRBV12-3 or TRBV12-4 and TRBJ1-1; the D is unclear. The CDR3 runs to 15 residues. Trimming left V 3 bases short and J 1 base short, with 12 bases between. CDR3 amino acids: CASSFSSLPNTEAFF. Here the CDR3 DNA reads TGTGCCAGCAGTTTTAGTAGCCTCCCGAACACTGAAGCTTTCTTT.

This chain joins TRBV27 and TRBJ2-7, with D perhaps given as TRBD1 or TRBD2 (5 bases each). Germline V gives CDR1 MNHEY, CDR2 SMNVEV (reference sequence). Deletions cut 4 bases from V and 3 bases from J, with 10 bases between. The CDR3 covers 13 residues. The CDR3 DNA reads TGTGCCAGCAGTTGGGGACCGGGCTACGAGCAGTACTTC. Protein: CASSWGPGYEQYF.

The V gene is TRBV29-1, the J gene TRBJ2-5; 13 nucleotides line up with TRBD2. This CDR3 is 13 amino acids long. The V gene's germline CDR1 is SQVTM and CDR2 ANQGSEA. The V segment lost 6 bases and the J segment 10 bases; nucleotides outside the gene matches: 8. CDR3 nucleotide sequence: TGCAGCGTCCGGACTAGCGGGGGCAGTAGCCAGTACTTC. Translation: CSVRTSGGSSQYF.

The chain employs TRBV11-2 and TRBJ1-1; possible D gene TRBD1, 6 bases. Trimming cost V 5 bases and J 1 base, with 23 bases left between them. The CDR3 extends over 18 amino acids. Germline loops: CDR1 SGHAT, CDR2 FQNNGV. This CDR3 is CASSPRRGGRVGNTEAFF. CDR3 DNA: TGTGCCAGCAGCCCCCGGCGCGGGGGGCGAGTGGGGAACACTGAAGCTTTCTTT.

This clonotype has at least ten counts. V gene TRBV28 combines with J gene TRBJ1-3, with 9 positions matching TRBD1. V lost 7 bases to trimming and J lost 0 bases; unmatched junction nucleotides: 7. The germline V gene has CDR1 MDHEN and CDR2 SYDVKM. This CDR3 is 16 amino acids long. CDR3 residues: CASTGRDRVSGNTIYF. The CDR3 DNA reads as TGTGCCAGCACCGGAAGGGACAGGGTCTCTGGAAACACCATATATTTT.

The sample holds many counts of this clonotype. The chain uses TRBV2 and TRBJ1-5; D unclear. The V and J ends lost 0 bases and 0 bases respectively, with 9 bases between them. Looked up from germline, CDR1 is SNHLY and CDR2 is FYNNEI. CDR3 length equals 16 residues. CDR3 amino acids: CASSEAAGFSNQPQHF. In DNA form, the CDR3 reads TGTGCCAGCAGTGAAGCCGCGGGGTTTAGCAATCAGCCCCAGCATTTT.

This clonotype was seen only a few times. The V gene is TRBV24-1, the J gene TRBJ1-1, with D uncertain. This CDR3 comprises 13 residues. Per germline, CDR1 KGHDR and CDR2 SFDVKD. V was clipped by 5 bases and J by 0 bases, with 6 bases between them. Here the CDR3 reads CATSGSMNTEAFF. CDR3 in DNA: TGTGCCACCAGTGGCAGTATGAACACTGAAGCTTTCTTT.

This clonotype has only a few counts. The genes are TRBV18 and TRBJ2-5; TRBD2 matches at 12 bases. With V trimmed by 4 bases and J by 1 base, 4 bases remained unmatched. The germline V gene encodes CDR1 KGHSH and CDR2 LQKENI. The CDR3 has 16 amino acids. The CDR3 DNA follows: TGTGCCAGCTCACATGGACTAGCGGGATCCCAAGAGACCCAGTACTTC. Its translation is CASSHGLAGSQETQYF.

As for this clonotype: Given a much more abundant clone one base away, this may be a read error. The chain couples TRBV24-1 to TRBJ2-5; D ambiguous. V was clipped by 8 bases and J by 5 bases, with 17 bases between them. Germline V gene data show CDR1 as KGHDR and CDR2 as SFDVKD. The CDR3 length is 14 residues. The CDR3 region is CATTGSQAGETQYF. Written as DNA, the CDR3 is TGTGCCACCACGGGCAGCCAGGCTGGGGAGACCCAGTACTTC.

The chain combines TRBV15 with TRBJ2-6, with no clear D. Trimming cost V 0 bases and J 2 bases, with 11 bases left between them. The CDR3 is 17 amino acids. Germline V CDR1 and CDR2: LNHNV, YYDKDF (reference sequence). CDR3 coding DNA: TGTGCCACCAGCAGAGAACGTGTGGAACCTGGGGCCAACGTCCTGACTTTC. It encodes CATSRERVEPGANVLTF.

The genes are TRBV12-3 or TRBV12-4 and TRBJ2-7; possibly TRBD1 for D (5 bases). The CDR3 runs to 13 residues. With 5 bases removed from V and 1 base from J, the gap between germline ends came to 9 bases. The CDR3 DNA sequence: TGTGCCAGCAGTGTGACAGTTTCCTACGAGCAGTACTTC. This gives the protein CASSVTVSYEQYF.

This clonotype was seen at least ten times. This chain joins TRBV11-2 and TRBJ2-7; the match to TRBD2 covers 13 bases. Germline V gives CDR1 SGHAT, CDR2 FQNNGV. J was trimmed by 2 bases and V by 4 bases; bases with no gene match: 11. The CDR3 runs 18 residues. CDR3 coding DNA: TGTGCCAGCAGCTCCTTAGCAAGGACTAGCGGGAGCCCCTACGAGCAGTACTTC. Translated, it gives CASSSLARTSGSPYEQYF.

This clonotype was picked up many times. The chain employs TRBV6-5 and TRBJ1-1, with D hard to call. Germline CDR1 MNHEY, CDR2 SVGAGI. The V gene lost 0 bases and the J gene lost 1 base, with 9 bases spanning the gap. CDR3 length equals 15 residues. CDR3 in DNA: TGTGCCAGCAGTTACTCTGGGGTGCCGAACACTGAAGCTTTCTTT. Its translation: CASSYSGVPNTEAFF.

The rearrangement joins TRBV20-1 to TRBJ2-3; D not certain. V was pared by 2 bases and J by 1 base, with 4 bases between. The CDR3 consists of 12 residues. From germline, CDR1 is DFQATT and CDR2 SNEGSKA (reference sequence). CDR3 protein: CSARLGTDTQYF. The CDR3 nucleotides are TGCAGTGCTAGATTGGGCACAGATACGCAGTATTTT.

About this clonotype itself: It may be a read error: a sequence one base away is much more abundant. No conserved phenylalanine or tryptophan ends this CDR3, so it is likely a read error. V and J are TRBV6-1 and TRBJ1-5; 9 nucleotides line up with TRBD1. V lost 6 bases and J lost 7; bases outside the gene matches: 7. Germline V CDR1 and CDR2: MNHNS, SASEGT. The CDR3 covers 14 residues. The CDR3 DNA is TGTGCCAGCAGGCCGGGACAGGGACACCAGCCCCAGCATCTT. Translating gives CASRPGQGHQPQHL.